The 22 T cell receptor beta chains listed next were all sequenced from one sample in a study of T cell repertoires in cytomegalovirus infection. Using its own MiXCR run on the reads, TCRdb lists one record per CDR3 protein. The sample shows some 100,000 distinct CDR3 sequences, around a quarter of them seen only once. The sample consisted of CD8+ T cells from PBMCs. The receptor set was obtained from a human donor in good health (CMV status not recorded). Some clones in this sample may be carry-over from other donors' samples.

This clonotype occurred a few times. This sequence joins TRBV7-9 and TRBJ2-1; weak D call: TRBD1 (6 bases). V was clipped by 5 bases and J by 8 bases, with 16 bases between them. CDR1 SEHNR and CDR2 FQNEAQ come from the germline V gene (reference sequence). The CDR3 extends over 14 amino acids. CDR3 amino acids: CASSNSHRVYEQFF. Here the CDR3 DNA reads TGTGCCAGCAGCAACTCACACAGGGTTTATGAGCAGTTCTTC.

This rearrangement joins TRBV24-1 to TRBJ2-2; D is perhaps TRBD2 (6 bases). Germline V gene lookup returns CDR1 KGHDR and CDR2 SFDVKD. The ends were cut back, 0 bases at V and 2 bases at J, with 21 bases in the middle. The CDR3 contains 20 residues. CDR3 sequence (DNA): TGTGCCACCAGTGATTTGTATGGGGGACGGGGGTTATACAACACCGGGGAGCTGTTTTTT. Protein sequence: CATSDLYGGRGLYNTGELFF.

This clonotype has ten or more counts. The J gene is TRBJ2-3, the V gene TRBV7-2; 13 positions match TRBD2. The V gene end was trimmed by 6 bases and the J gene end by 6 bases; junction bases not matched to a gene: 6. From germline, CDR1 is SGHTA and CDR2 FQGNSA. The CDR3 totals 15 residues. In DNA form, the CDR3 reads TGTGCCAGCAGATCCACTAGCGGGGGGGTCGATACGCAGTATTTT. It yields the protein CASRSTSGGVDTQYF. The full variable domain, with the rest looked up from reference TRBV7-2 and TRBJ2-3, is GAGVSQSPSNKVTEKGKDVELRCDPISGHTALYWYRQSLGQGLEFLIYFQGNSAPDKSGLPSDRFSAERTGGSVSTLTIQRTQQEDSAVYLCASRSTSGGVDTQYFGPGTRLTVL.

V gene TRBV4-3 combines with J gene TRBJ2-1, with 11 positions matching TRBD2. This CDR3 is 15 amino acids long. CDR1 is LGHNA and CDR2 is YSLEER in the germline V gene. V dropped 0 bases and J dropped 6; count of bases not matched to a gene: 1. CDR3 DNA: TGCGCCAGCAGCCAAGATAGCGGGGGGGCCAATGAGCAGTTCTTC. Translating it yields CASSQDSGGANEQFF.

This clonotype was counted a single time. This sequence joins TRBV5-1 and TRBJ2-3; 8 bases line up with TRBD2. J lost 0 bases, V lost 4 bases, and 7 bases had no gene match. Germline CDR1 SGHRS, CDR2 YFSETQ. CDR3 length: 16 amino acids. The CDR3 is CASSGTSPFSTDTQYF. The CDR3 region has the DNA TGCGCCAGCAGCGGGACTAGTCCGTTTAGCACAGATACGCAGTATTTT.

This clonotype was counted ten times or more. This chain connects TRBV7-2 to TRBJ1-1; 9 bases fit TRBD1. Germline CDR1 and CDR2: SGHTA and FQGNSA. V shed 5 bases and J 8 bases; nucleotides not matched to a gene: 9. The CDR3 loop spans 14 amino acids. The CDR3 is CASSLRTGDKEAFF. In nucleotides, the CDR3 is TGTGCCAGCAGCCTCCGGACAGGGGACAAAGAAGCTTTCTTT.

The table lists this clonotype with a few counts. The genes are TRBV5-1 and TRBJ2-1; D is uncertain. CDR3 size: 17 residues. Germline V gives CDR1 SGHRS, CDR2 YFSETQ. Trimming stripped 2 bases from V and 0 bases from J, with 15 bases between. The CDR3, as DNA: TGCGCCAGCAGCTTTCTTTCAGGTTCGTTCTCCTACAATGAGCAGTTCTTC. Its protein product is CASSFLSGSFSYNEQFF.

This clonotype was detected a few times. The chain recombines TRBV4-3 with TRBJ1-5; D not certain. CDR1 is LGHNA and CDR2 is YSLEER in the germline V gene. Trimming cost V 3 bases and J 0 bases, with 6 bases left between them. CDR3 length: 14 amino acids. CDR3 in amino acids: CASSQGLSNQPQHF. The CDR3 DNA reads as TGCGCCAGCAGCCAGGGCCTTAGCAATCAGCCCCAGCATTTT.

This clonotype was detected many times. The gene calls are TRBV7-2 and TRBJ2-3; 9 positions match TRBD2. Trimming removed 5 bases from V and 4 bases from J; junction bases left unmatched: 13. Germline assignment: CDR1 SGHTA and CDR2 FQGNSA. The CDR3 runs to 17 residues. CDR3 protein: CASSPRAFSGSSDTQYF. The CDR3 bases are TGTGCCAGCAGCCCCAGGGCCTTTAGCGGGAGTTCAGATACGCAGTATTTT. Full variable domain (outside the CDR3, taken from reference TRBV7-2 and TRBJ2-3): GAGVSQSPSNKVTEKGKDVELRCDPISGHTALYWYRQSLGQGLEFLIYFQGNSAPDKSGLPSDRFSAERTGGSVSTLTIQRTQQEDSAVYLCASSPRAFSGSSDTQYFGPGTRLTVL.

This clonotype has ten or more counts. The rearrangement joins TRBV7-6 to TRBJ2-2, with TRBD1 as a possible D gene (5 bases). Trimming left V 8 bases short and J 6 bases short, with 25 bases between. CDR1 and CDR2 from the germline V gene are SGHVS and FNYEAQ. The CDR3 consists of 17 residues. The CDR3 nucleotides read TGTGCCAGCTCAGATTCATCTGGTCAGGGTAGCTCCGGGGAGCTGTTTTTT. The encoded protein is CASSDSSGQGSSGELFF.

This clonotype occurred many times. V usage is TRBV10-3 and J usage is TRBJ2-7; possibly TRBD2 for D (5 bases). V lost 6 bases and J lost 7, with 10 bases in between. The CDR3 totals 11 residues. Germline V gene data show CDR1 as ENHRY and CDR2 as SYGVKD. CDR3 DNA: TGTGCCATCAGCGACTACCGAGAGCAGTACTTC. Translation gives CAISDYREQYF.

This clonotype has only a few counts. The J gene is TRBJ1-1, the V gene TRBV14; TRBD1 agrees at 9 bases. CDR1 SGHDN and CDR2 FVKESK come from the germline V gene. The CDR3 consists of 14 residues. The ends lost 4 bases at V and 4 bases at J; junction bases unmatched: 4. The CDR3 region is CASSPTGGSTEAFF. The CDR3 DNA sequence: TGTGCCAGCAGCCCGACAGGGGGAAGCACTGAAGCTTTCTTT.

V is TRBV6-2 or TRBV6-3 and J is TRBJ1-1, with D unresolved. This CDR3 spans 13 amino acids. Germline CDR1 reads MNHEY; CDR2 reads SVGEGT. V was cut by 4 bases and J by 6 bases, with 12 bases left in between. CDR3 DNA sequence: TGTGCCAGCAGTTTTCTCGCGGGGTCTGAAGCTTTCTTT. Translating it yields CASSFLAGSEAFF.

The gene calls are TRBV7-4 and TRBJ1-5, with a weak D call TRBD1 (5 bases). V was trimmed by 4 bases and J by 9 bases, leaving 10 bases between them. Germline CDR1 and CDR2: SGHVT and SQSDAQ. This CDR3 is built from 12 residues. The CDR3 protein is CASSSGGGPQHF. The CDR3 bases are TGTGCCAGCAGCTCCGGGGGTGGGCCCCAGCATTTT.

The CDR3 nucleotides are TGCGCCAGCAGCCAAACCGCGGGAGGAGCAGATACGCAGTATTTT. Translated: CASSQTAGGADTQYF. J is TRBJ2-3 and V is TRBV4-3, with 8 bases aligning to TRBD2. The germline CDR1 and CDR2 sequences are LGHNA and YSLEER. V trimming: 2 bases; J trimming: 4 bases; junction bases outside the gene matches: 5. The CDR3 consists of 15 residues.

This clonotype was found once. The chain links TRBV7-8 to TRBJ2-1; 8 bases map to TRBD2. Trimming cost V 5 bases and J 0 bases; bases outside gene matches: 6. Germline V gives CDR1 SGHVS, CDR2 FQNEAQ. This CDR3 region has 16 residues. CDR3 amino acids: CASSTVAGTSYNEQFF. The CDR3, as DNA: TGTGCCAGCAGCACCGTAGCGGGGACCTCCTACAATGAGCAGTTCTTC.

This clonotype has more than one count but fewer than ten. V is TRBV28 and J is TRBJ2-1; no clear D. V shed 1 base and J shed 10 bases, with 8 bases lying between them. This CDR3 has 12 amino acids. Per germline, CDR1 MDHEN and CDR2 SYDVKM. The CDR3 region has the DNA TGTGCCAGCAGTTTATTTGGTCGCGAGCAGTTCTTC. As protein: CASSLFGREQFF.

The sample holds many counts of this clonotype. J is TRBJ1-3 and V is TRBV20-1, with unresolved D. The CDR3 totals 13 residues. V lost 6 bases to trimming and J lost 1 base, with 10 bases between them. Germline values: CDR1 DFQATT, CDR2 SNEGSKA (reference sequence). CDR3 sequence: CSAQGRSGNTIYF. CDR3 nucleotides: TGCAGTGCCCAAGGACGGTCTGGAAACACCATATATTTT.

The sample holds many counts of this clonotype. This chain uses TRBV7-2 with TRBJ2-7; 7 bases match TRBD1. Germline loops: CDR1 SGHTA, CDR2 FQGNSA. J lost 5 bases, V lost 1 base, and 5 bases had no gene match. The CDR3 covers 14 residues. The CDR3 DNA reads as TGTGCCAGCAGCTTAGTTGGGGACAGCCACGAGCAGTACTTC. Translation gives CASSLVGDSHEQYF.

This clonotype occurred once. The chain joins TRBV2 to TRBJ2-7; D is possibly TRBD1 (6 bases). The V and J ends lost 5 bases and 2 bases respectively, with 13 bases between them. Germline loops: CDR1 SNHLY, CDR2 FYNNEI. This CDR3 spans 14 amino acids. The CDR3 sequence is CASSRDTLTYEQYF. The CDR3, as DNA: TGTGCCAGCAGTCGGGACACTTTAACCTACGAGCAGTACTTC.

This chain joins TRBV30 and TRBJ2-2; 12 nucleotides agree with TRBD1. CDR1 is GTSNPN, CDR2 SVGIG, per germline (reference sequence). The CDR3 consists of 15 residues. V lost 1 base, J lost 5 bases, and 2 bases stayed unmatched. CDR3 in amino acids: CAWSGGQGATGELFF. CDR3 DNA: TGTGCCTGGAGTGGGGGACAGGGGGCGACCGGGGAGCTGTTTTTT.

This sequence joins TRBV6-2 or TRBV6-3 and TRBJ1-5; 7 bases fit TRBD1. This CDR3 is 15 amino acids long. J was trimmed by 4 bases and V by 2 bases; bases with no gene match: 5. Germline CDR1 MNHEY, CDR2 SVGEGT. For the CDR3, the DNA is TGTGCCAGCAGTTACGCAGGGGGTAGAAATCAGCCCCAGCATTTT. It specifies CASSYAGGRNQPQHF.